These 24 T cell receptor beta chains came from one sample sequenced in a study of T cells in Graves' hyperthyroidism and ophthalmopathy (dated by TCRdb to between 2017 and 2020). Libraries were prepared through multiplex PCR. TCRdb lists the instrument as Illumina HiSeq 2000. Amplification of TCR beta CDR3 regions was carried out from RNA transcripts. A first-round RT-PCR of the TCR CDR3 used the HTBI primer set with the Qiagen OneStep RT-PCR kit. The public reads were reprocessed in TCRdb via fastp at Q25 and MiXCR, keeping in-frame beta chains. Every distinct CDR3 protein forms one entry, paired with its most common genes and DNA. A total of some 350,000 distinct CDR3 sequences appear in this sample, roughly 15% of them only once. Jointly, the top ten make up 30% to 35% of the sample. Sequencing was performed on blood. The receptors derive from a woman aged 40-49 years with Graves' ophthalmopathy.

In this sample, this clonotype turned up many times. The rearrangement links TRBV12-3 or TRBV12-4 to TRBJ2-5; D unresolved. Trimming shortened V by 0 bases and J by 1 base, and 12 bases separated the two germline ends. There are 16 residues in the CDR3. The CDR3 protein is CASSLAADVFQETQYF. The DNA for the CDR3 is TGTGCCAGCAGTTTAGCAGCAGATGTTTTCCAAGAGACCCAGTACTTC.

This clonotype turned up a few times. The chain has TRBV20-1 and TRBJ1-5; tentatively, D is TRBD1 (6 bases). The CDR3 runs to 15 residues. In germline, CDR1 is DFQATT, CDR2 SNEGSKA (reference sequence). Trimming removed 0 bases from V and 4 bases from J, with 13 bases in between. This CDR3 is CSARDPRGRNQPQHF. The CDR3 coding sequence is TGCAGTGCTAGAGATCCCAGGGGCCGAAATCAGCCCCAGCATTTT.

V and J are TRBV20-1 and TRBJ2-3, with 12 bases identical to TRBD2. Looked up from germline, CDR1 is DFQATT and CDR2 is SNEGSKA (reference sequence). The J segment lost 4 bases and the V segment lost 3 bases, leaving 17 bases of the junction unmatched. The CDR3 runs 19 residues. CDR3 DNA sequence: TGCAGTGCTAGGGCTGACCTAGAGCCTAGCGGGAGGGCCGCAGATACGCAGTATTTT. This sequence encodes CSARADLEPSGRAADTQYF.

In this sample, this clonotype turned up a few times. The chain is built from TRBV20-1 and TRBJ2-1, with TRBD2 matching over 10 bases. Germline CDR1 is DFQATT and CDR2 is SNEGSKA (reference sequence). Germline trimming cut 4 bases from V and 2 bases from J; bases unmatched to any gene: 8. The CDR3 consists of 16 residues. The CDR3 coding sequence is TGCAGTGCTACCCTAGCGGGAGCAAGGGCCTACAATGAGCAGTTCTTC. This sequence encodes CSATLAGARAYNEQFF.

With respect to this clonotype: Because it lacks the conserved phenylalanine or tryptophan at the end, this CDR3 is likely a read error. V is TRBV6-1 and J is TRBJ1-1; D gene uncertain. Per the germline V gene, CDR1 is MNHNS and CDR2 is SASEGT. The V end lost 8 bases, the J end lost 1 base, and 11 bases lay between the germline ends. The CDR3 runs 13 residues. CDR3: CASRRTGNTEAFL. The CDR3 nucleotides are TGTGCCAGCCGGAGGACGGGGAACACTGAAGCTTTCCTT.

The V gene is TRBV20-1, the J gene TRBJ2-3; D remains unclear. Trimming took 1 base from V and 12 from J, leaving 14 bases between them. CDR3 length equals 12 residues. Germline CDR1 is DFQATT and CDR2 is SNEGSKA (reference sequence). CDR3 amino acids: CSARGPENPQYF. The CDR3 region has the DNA TGCAGTGCTAGAGGTCCCGAAAACCCCCAGTATTTT.

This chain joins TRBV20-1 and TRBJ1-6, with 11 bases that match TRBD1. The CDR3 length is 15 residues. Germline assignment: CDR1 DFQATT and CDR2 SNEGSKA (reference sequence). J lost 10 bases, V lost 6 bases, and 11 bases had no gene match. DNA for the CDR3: TGCAGTGCCTCCCCGGGGACAGGGGGAGGATCACCCCTCCACTTT. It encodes CSASPGTGGGSPLHF.

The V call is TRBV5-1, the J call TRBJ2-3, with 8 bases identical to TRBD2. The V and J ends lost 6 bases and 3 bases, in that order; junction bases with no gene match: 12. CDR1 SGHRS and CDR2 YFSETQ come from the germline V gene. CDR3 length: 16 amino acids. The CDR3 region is CASTPAGVRPTDTQYF. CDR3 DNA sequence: TGCGCCAGCACTCCAGCGGGGGTCAGGCCTACAGATACGCAGTATTTT.

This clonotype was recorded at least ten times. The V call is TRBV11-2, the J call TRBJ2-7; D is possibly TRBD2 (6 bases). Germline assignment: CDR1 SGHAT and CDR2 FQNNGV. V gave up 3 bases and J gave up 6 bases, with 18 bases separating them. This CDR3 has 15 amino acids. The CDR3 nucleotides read TGTGCCAGCAGCTTGCTAAGAGGGAGGTTAGGCGAGCAGTACTTC. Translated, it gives CASSLLRGRLGEQYF.

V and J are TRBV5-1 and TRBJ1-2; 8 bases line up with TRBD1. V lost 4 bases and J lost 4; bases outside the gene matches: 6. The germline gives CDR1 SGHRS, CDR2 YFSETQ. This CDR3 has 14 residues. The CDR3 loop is CASSGDRGGYGYTF. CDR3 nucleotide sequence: TGCGCCAGCAGCGGCGACAGGGGCGGCTATGGCTACACCTTC.

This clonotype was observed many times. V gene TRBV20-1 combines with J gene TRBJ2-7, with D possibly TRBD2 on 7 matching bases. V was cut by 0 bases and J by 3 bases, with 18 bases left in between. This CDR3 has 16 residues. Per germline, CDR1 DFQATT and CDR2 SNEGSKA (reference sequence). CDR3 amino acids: CSARDIAGAHLYEQYF. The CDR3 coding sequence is TGCAGTGCTAGAGACATCGCGGGGGCACACCTCTACGAGCAGTACTTC.

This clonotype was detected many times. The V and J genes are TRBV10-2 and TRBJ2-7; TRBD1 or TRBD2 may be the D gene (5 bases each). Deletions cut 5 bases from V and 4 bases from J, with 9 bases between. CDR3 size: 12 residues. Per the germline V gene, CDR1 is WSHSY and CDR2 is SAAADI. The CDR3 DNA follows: TGCGCCAGCAGTTATGGGGGTTACGAGCAGTACTTC. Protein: CASSYGGYEQYF.

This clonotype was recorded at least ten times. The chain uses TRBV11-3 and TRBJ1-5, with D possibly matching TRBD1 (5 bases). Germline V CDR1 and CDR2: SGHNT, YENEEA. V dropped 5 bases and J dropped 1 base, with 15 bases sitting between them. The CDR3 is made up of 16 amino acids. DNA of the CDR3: TGTGCCAGCAGCCCTAGGGGACCGGGGAGCAATCAGCCCCAGCATTTT. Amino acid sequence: CASSPRGPGSNQPQHF.

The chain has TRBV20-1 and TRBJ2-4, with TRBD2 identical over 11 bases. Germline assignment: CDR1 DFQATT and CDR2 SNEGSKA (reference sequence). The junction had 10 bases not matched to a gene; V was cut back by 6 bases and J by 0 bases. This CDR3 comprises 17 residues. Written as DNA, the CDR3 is TGCAGTGCCAGCCTTCAAGGACTAGCGGGAGCCAAAAACATTCAGTACTTC. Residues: CSASLQGLAGAKNIQYF.

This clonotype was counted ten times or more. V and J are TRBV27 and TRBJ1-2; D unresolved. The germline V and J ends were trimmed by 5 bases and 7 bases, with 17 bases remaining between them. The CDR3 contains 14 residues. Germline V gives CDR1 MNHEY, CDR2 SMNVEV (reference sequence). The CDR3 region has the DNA TGTGCCAGCAGTCCCCAGGTGTGGACCGGTGGCTACACCTTC. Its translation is CASSPQVWTGGYTF.

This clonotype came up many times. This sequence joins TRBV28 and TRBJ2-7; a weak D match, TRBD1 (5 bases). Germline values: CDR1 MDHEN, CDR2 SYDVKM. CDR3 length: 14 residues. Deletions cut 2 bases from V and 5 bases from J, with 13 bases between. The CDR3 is CASSLQGKGDEQYF. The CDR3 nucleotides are TGTGCCAGCAGTTTACAGGGAAAAGGAGACGAGCAGTACTTC.

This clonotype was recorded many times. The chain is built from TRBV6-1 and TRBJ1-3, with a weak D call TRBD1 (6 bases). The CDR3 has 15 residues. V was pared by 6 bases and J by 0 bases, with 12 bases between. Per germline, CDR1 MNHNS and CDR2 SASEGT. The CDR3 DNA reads TGTGCCAGCAGGGCGACAGGCTCCTCTGGAAACACCATATATTTT. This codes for CASRATGSSGNTIYF.

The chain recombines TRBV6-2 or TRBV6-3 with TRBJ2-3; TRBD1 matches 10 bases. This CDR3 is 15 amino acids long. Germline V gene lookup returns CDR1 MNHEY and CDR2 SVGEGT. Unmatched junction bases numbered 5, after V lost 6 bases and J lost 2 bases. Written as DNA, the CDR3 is TGTGCCAGCAGCGACAGGGGGCGAATCACAGATACGCAGTATTTT. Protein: CASSDRGRITDTQYF.

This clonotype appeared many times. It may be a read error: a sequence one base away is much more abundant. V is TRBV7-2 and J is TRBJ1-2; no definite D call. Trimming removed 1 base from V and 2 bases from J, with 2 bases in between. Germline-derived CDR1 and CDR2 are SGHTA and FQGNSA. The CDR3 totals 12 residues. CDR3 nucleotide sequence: TGTGCCAGCAGCTTAGTGAACTATGGCTACACCTTC. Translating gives CASSLVNYGYTF.

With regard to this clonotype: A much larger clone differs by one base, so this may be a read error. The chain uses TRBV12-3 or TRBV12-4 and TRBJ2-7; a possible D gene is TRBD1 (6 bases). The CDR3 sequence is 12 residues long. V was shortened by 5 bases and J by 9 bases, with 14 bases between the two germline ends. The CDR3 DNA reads TGTGCCAGCAGTACCGACAGGCTCGGGCAGTACTTC. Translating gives CASSTDRLGQYF.

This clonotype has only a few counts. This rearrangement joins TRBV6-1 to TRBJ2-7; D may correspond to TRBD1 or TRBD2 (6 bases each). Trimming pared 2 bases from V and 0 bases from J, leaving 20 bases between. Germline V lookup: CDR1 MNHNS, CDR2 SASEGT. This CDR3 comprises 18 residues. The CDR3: CASSEPRGLGSSSYEQYF. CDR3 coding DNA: TGTGCCAGCAGTGAACCCCGGGGGCTGGGGTCCAGCTCCTACGAGCAGTACTTC.

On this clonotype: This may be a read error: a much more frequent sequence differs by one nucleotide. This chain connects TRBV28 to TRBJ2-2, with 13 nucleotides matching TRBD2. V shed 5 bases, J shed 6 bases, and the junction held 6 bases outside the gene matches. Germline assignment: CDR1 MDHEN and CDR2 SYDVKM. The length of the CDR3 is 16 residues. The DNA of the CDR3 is TGTGCCAGCAGTCTACTAGCGGGAGGGCCCGCCGGGGAGCTGTTTTTT. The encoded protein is CASSLLAGGPAGELFF.

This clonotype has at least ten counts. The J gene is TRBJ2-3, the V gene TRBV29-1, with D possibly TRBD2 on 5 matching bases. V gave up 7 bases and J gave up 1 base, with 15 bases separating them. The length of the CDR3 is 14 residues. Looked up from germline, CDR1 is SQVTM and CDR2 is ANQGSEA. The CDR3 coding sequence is TGCAGCGCCTGGGCCTGGGGAGGCACAGATACGCAGTATTTT. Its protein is CSAWAWGGTDTQYF.

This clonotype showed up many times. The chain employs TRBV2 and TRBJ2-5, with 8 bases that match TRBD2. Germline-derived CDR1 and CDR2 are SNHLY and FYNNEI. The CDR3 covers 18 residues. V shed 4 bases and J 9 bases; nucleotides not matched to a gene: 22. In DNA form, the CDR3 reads TGTGCCAGCAGTGGAACAGTACTCCCGGGACTAGGGGCCTGGGCCCAGTACTTC. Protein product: CASSGTVLPGLGAWAQYF.